The entry below describes one TCR beta chain. The assay used deep level. Profiled with immunoSEQ multiplex PCR; TCRdb holds only in-frame clones, not every one. The table includes about 2 million clones, approximately 95% detected once. CDR1 and CDR2 (germline): MNHNY, SVGAGI (reference sequence). Trimming shortened V by 7 bases and J by 4 bases, and 13 bases separated the two germline ends. This CDR3 is built from 14 residues. The sample belongs to a study of shared clonotypes between healthy human individuals. The chain recombines TRBV6-6 with TRBJ1-4, with D perhaps matching TRBD1 (5 bases). The sequence was obtained from a man younger than 30 in good health. The sequenced sample consisted of naive CD4+ T cells sorted from blood. Subset in this sample: CD45RA+ positively selected. In DNA form, the CDR3 reads TGTGCCAGCAAGAGGGGCGCAGGTAATGAAAAACTGTTTTTT. Its translation is CASKRGAGNEKLFF.